The 9 T cell receptor beta chains below were found in one sample sequenced in a study of T cell repertoires in cytomegalovirus infection. Their antigens are not known. TCRdb processed the reads anew with MiXCR; each CDR3 protein has one entry. The sample carries 640,000 or so distinct CDR3 sequences, approximately 33% recorded once. The specimen comprised cultured PBMCs, sampled from culture after CMV antigen stimulation. These receptors originate from a human donor in good health (CMV status not recorded). Some clones in this sample may be carry-over from other donors' samples.

This clonotype was picked up a small number of times. This chain links TRBV7-6 with TRBJ2-7, with TRBD2 matching 9 bases. V trimming: 1 base; J trimming: 1 base; junction bases outside the gene matches: 14. The CDR3 sequence is 19 residues long. In germline, CDR1 is SGHVS, CDR2 FNYEAQ. Written as DNA, the CDR3 is TGTGCCAGCAGCTTAGTTGGGGCTAGCGGGACGGGGGGATCCTACGAGCAGTACTTC. It translates to CASSLVGASGTGGSYEQYF.

In its sample, this clonotype was seen a few times. The chain joins TRBV20-1 to TRBJ2-3; D possibly corresponds to TRBD2 (6 bases). CDR1 and CDR2 from the germline V gene are DFQATT and SNEGSKA (reference sequence). The CDR3 length is 14 residues. Trimming pared 5 bases from V and 1 base from J, leaving 13 bases between. CDR3 residues: CSALRGGGTDTQYF. CDR3 DNA sequence: TGCAGTGCTCTTCGAGGCGGGGGCACAGATACGCAGTATTTT.

This clonotype came up a few times. The chain couples TRBV28 to TRBJ2-1; D is unresolved. V was cut by 2 bases and J by 0 bases, with 8 bases left in between. Germline lookup yields CDR1 MDHEN and CDR2 SYDVKM. The CDR3 covers 15 residues. The CDR3 bases are TGTGCCAGCAGTTTAACATTTACCTCCTACAATGAGCAGTTCTTC. Protein sequence: CASSLTFTSYNEQFF.

This clonotype was found a few times. The chain's CDR3 is CASSLRRDTSYEQYF. The DNA for the CDR3 is TGTGCCAGCAGCTTAAGACGGGACACCTCCTACGAGCAGTACTTC. J is TRBJ2-7 and V is TRBV11-2; possibly TRBD1 for D (6 bases). The CDR3 extends over 15 amino acids. Germline CDR1 SGHAT, CDR2 FQNNGV. The V end was cut by 2 bases, the J end by 0 bases, with 11 bases between.

The sample holds many counts of this clonotype. The genes are TRBV7-2 and TRBJ2-7; 11 bases map to TRBD2. Germline trimming cut 4 bases from V and 1 base from J; bases unmatched to any gene: 12. CDR1 and CDR2 from the germline V gene are SGHTA and FQGNSA. The CDR3 has 18 amino acids. As DNA, the CDR3 is TGTGCCAGCAGCTGGGGAACTAGCGGGGGCCGAAAATCCTACGAGCAGTACTTC. It is translated as CASSWGTSGGRKSYEQYF.

This sequence joins TRBV5-1 and TRBJ2-3, with 7 positions matching TRBD1. CDR1 is SGHRS and CDR2 is YFSETQ in the germline V gene. Losses at the gene ends were 6 bases for V and 0 bases for J; bases not matched to a gene: 13. This CDR3 has 17 residues. CDR3 bases: TGCGCCAGCACCGAGACAGGGAATAGTCGGAGCACAGATACGCAGTATTTT. Translation: CASTETGNSRSTDTQYF.

This sequence joins TRBV14 and TRBJ1-2, with D uncertain. Germline loops: CDR1 SGHDN, CDR2 FVKESK. This CDR3 comprises 14 residues. V gave up 4 bases and J gave up 4 bases, with 13 bases separating them. The CDR3 loop reads CASSRTGIPYGYTF. The CDR3 DNA reads TGTGCCAGCAGCCGTACGGGTATCCCCTATGGCTACACCTTC.

Only a few counts were recorded for this clonotype. The gene calls are TRBV27 and TRBJ1-2; 8 nucleotides agree with TRBD1. The CDR3 covers 13 residues. CDR1 is MNHEY and CDR2 is SMNVEV in the germline V gene (reference sequence). With 5 bases clipped from V and 4 bases from J, the junction kept 3 bases outside the gene matches. This CDR3 reads CASSPGGTYGYTF. In DNA, the CDR3 is TGTGCCAGCAGTCCAGGGGGCACCTATGGCTACACCTTC.

This clonotype was observed a handful of times. The chain carries TRBV7-8 and TRBJ2-1; weak D call: TRBD2 (5 bases). The CDR3 contains 15 residues. From germline, CDR1 is SGHVS and CDR2 FQNEAQ. V gave up 5 bases and J gave up 13 bases, with 24 bases separating them. DNA for the CDR3: TGTGCCAGCAGCCCAACACGGACTTTTCTTTTCCCCCAGTTCTTC. This codes for CASSPTRTFLFPQFF.